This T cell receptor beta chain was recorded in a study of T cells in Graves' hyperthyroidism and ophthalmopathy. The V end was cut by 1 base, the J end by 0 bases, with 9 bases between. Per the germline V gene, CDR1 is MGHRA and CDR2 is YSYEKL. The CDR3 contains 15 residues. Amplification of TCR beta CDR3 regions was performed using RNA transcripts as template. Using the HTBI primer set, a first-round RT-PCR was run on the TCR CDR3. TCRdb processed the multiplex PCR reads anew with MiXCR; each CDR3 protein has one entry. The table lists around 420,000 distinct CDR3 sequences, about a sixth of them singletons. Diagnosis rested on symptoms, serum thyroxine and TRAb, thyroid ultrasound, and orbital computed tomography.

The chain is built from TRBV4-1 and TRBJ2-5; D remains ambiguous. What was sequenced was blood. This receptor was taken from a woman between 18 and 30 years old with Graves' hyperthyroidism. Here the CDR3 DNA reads TGCGCCAGCAGCCAAGGACCGGCCTACCAAGAGACCCAGTACTTC. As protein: CASSQGPAYQETQYF.